The next 25 T cell receptor beta chains were all read from a single sample in a study of blood T cell repertoires in COVID-19 (dated by TCRdb to the early 2020s). The protocol used for the library was the immunoSEQ multiplex PCR assay. TCRdb provides this immuneACCESS table in a form limited to in-frame rearrangements. Some clones are lacking; in checked studies, under half of them reflect an unresolved V gene, and why the rest are absent is not known. Within this sample are about 190,000 clones, with roughly 84% of them counted one time only. The ten largest clones represent approximately 3% of the sample. Sequenced input: PBMCs or T cells enriched from blood (not recorded which). The receptors derive from a woman in her 30s who had recovered from COVID-19.

The chain uses TRBV6-5 and TRBJ2-7, with 9 bases that match TRBD1. Germline loops: CDR1 MNHEY, CDR2 SVGAGI. CDR3 size: 15 residues. With V trimmed by 2 bases and J by 6 bases, 8 bases remained unmatched. DNA of the CDR3: TGTGCCAGCAGTTACGTAGGGACAGGGAAGGGCGAGCAGTACTTC. Translating it yields CASSYVGTGKGEQYF.

The chain uses TRBV11-2 and TRBJ2-5, with TRBD2 as a possible D gene (6 bases). This CDR3 comprises 18 residues. Germline V lookup: CDR1 SGHAT, CDR2 FQNNGV. The V and J ends lost 1 base and 4 bases respectively, with 22 bases between them. CDR3 DNA sequence: TGTGCCAGCAGCTTAGGGAGGGTGCGGCCCCGTAGCCCAGAGACCCAGTACTTC. Translating gives CASSLGRVRPRSPETQYF.

The rearrangement joins TRBV24-1 to TRBJ2-7, with D tentatively TRBD1 (6 bases). The CDR3 covers 13 residues. V gave up 12 bases and J gave up 2 bases, with 16 bases separating them. In germline, CDR1 is KGHDR, CDR2 SFDVKD. DNA for the CDR3: TGTGCCCCCCGGACAGCTCTTACCTACGAGCAGTACGTC. It encodes CAPRTALTYEQYV.

CDR3 bases: TGTGCCAGCAGTTTCCCAGGGGCGGGCAATCAGCCCCAGCATTTT. Translated, it gives CASSFPGAGNQPQHF. The chain couples TRBV28 to TRBJ1-5, with D maybe TRBD1 (6 bases). CDR1 and CDR2 (germline): MDHEN, SYDVKM. The CDR3 is 15 amino acids. The ends were cut back, 3 bases at V and 2 bases at J, with 11 bases in the middle.

J is TRBJ1-1 and V is TRBV4-2; D uncertain. From germline, CDR1 is LGHNA and CDR2 YNFKEQ. CDR3 length equals 15 residues. The V and J ends lost 0 bases and 3 bases respectively, with 11 bases between them. The CDR3 loop is CASSQESGRDTEAFF. CDR3 coding DNA: TGTGCCAGCAGCCAAGAGTCGGGGAGGGACACTGAAGCTTTCTTT.

The chain employs TRBV21-1 and TRBJ1-1. TRBV21-1 is termed a pseudogene. CDR3 length: 17 amino acids. The DNA of the CDR3 is TGTGCCAGCAGCGAAGGGGGGGGCCACACCTCGAACACTGAAGCTTTCTTT. Translation gives CASSEGGGHTSNTEAFF.

This chain uses TRBV5-1 with TRBJ2-7; 9 bases are shared with TRBD1. Germline CDR1 is SGHRS and CDR2 is YFSETQ. V gave up 3 bases and J gave up 4 bases; unmatched junction bases: 8. CDR3 length: 15 residues. CDR3 sequence: CASSSSDRGGYEQYF. The CDR3 nucleotides are TGCGCCAGCAGCTCCTCGGACAGGGGAGGGTACGAGCAGTACTTC.

The rearrangement uses TRBV28 and TRBJ2-7, with D perhaps TRBD1 (5 bases). The CDR3 runs 15 residues. The V gene lost 3 bases and the J gene lost 6 bases, with 18 bases spanning the gap. CDR1 is MDHEN and CDR2 is SYDVKM in the germline V gene. Here the CDR3 DNA reads TGTGCCAGCAGTTTTTCTTTGTCCAGGGTGCGCGAGCAGTACTTC. It specifies CASSFSLSRVREQYF.

The chain carries TRBV2 and TRBJ2-3, with 8 bases matching TRBD2. Germline values: CDR1 SNHLY, CDR2 FYNNEI. J was trimmed by 0 bases and V by 2 bases; bases with no gene match: 19. This CDR3 spans 21 amino acids. The CDR3 nucleotides read TGTGCCAGCAGTGAAAGTAGGCGGGGGGTGAGTAGCGGGCAAAGCACAGATACGCAGTATTTT. Its protein product is CASSESRRGVSSGQSTDTQYF.

The gene calls are TRBV10-2 and TRBJ1-2; 11 bases line up with TRBD1. This CDR3 comprises 15 residues. V was pared by 5 bases and J by 4 bases, with 6 bases of the junction left unmatched. Germline CDR1 and CDR2: WSHSY and SAAADI. The CDR3 region is CASSSGQGVSYGYTF. The CDR3 nucleotides read TGCGCCAGCAGTTCGGGACAGGGGGTTTCCTATGGCTACACCTTC.

The chain employs TRBV9 and TRBJ2-1, with 10 bases fitting TRBD2. The germline CDR1 and CDR2 sequences are SGDLS and YYNGEE. The V and J ends lost 4 bases and 4 bases, in that order; junction bases with no gene match: 5. This CDR3 spans 15 amino acids. The DNA for the CDR3 is TGTGCCAGCAGCCTTCTAGCGGGGGATTACAATGAGCAGTTCTTC. Its protein product is CASSLLAGDYNEQFF.

This rearrangement joins TRBV14 to TRBJ1-6, with D perhaps TRBD1 (6 bases). There are 16 residues in the CDR3. The V end was cut by 0 bases, the J end by 9 bases, with 15 bases between. Germline-derived CDR1 and CDR2 are SGHDN and FVKESK. The CDR3 DNA sequence: TGTGCCAGCAGCCAAGAAGGCAGGGGAGGGTTTTCACCCCTCCACTTT. Translation: CASSQEGRGGFSPLHF.

This chain uses TRBV20-1 with TRBJ1-2, with D possibly TRBD1 on 5 matching bases. With 3 bases removed from V and 4 bases from J, the gap between germline ends came to 21 bases. CDR1 DFQATT and CDR2 SNEGSKA come from the germline V gene (reference sequence). This CDR3 spans 16 amino acids. The DNA for the CDR3 is TGCAGTGCTAGTAATAATTTGGGGGGTTCTGGCTATGGCTACACCTTC. This translates into CSASNNLGGSGYGYTF.

The chain combines TRBV5-5 with TRBJ2-7, with 7 bases aligning to TRBD1. CDR3 length: 18 amino acids. V shed 4 bases, J shed 0 bases, and the junction held 16 bases outside the gene matches. Germline lookup yields CDR1 SGHKS and CDR2 YYEKEE (reference sequence). The CDR3 sequence: CASSHRGGGTESSYEQYF. In DNA, the CDR3 is TGTGCCAGCAGCCATCGAGGGGGCGGAACGGAAAGCTCCTACGAGCAGTACTTC.

The gene calls are TRBV10-3 and TRBJ1-1; D is uncertain. Trimming removed 8 bases from V and 4 bases from J, with 11 bases in between. The germline CDR1 and CDR2 sequences are ENHRY and SYGVKD. CDR3 length: 12 residues. In nucleotides, the CDR3 is TGTGCCATCGGGGTAAGCGGCACTGAAGCTTTCTTT. Its protein product is CAIGVSGTEAFF.

This rearrangement joins TRBV7-2 to TRBJ2-2; 8 nucleotides agree with TRBD1. J lost 2 bases, V lost 5 bases, and 7 bases had no gene match. Germline V gene data show CDR1 as SGHTA and CDR2 as FQGNSA. This CDR3 spans 16 amino acids. CDR3 sequence: CASSRDRGTNTGELFF. The DNA of the CDR3 is TGTGCCAGCAGCAGAGACAGGGGAACAAACACCGGGGAGCTGTTTTTT.

This clone occurred a few times. The chain recombines TRBV23-1 with TRBJ2-7; TRBD1 matches at 7 bases. TRBV23-1 is known as an ORF, though its function is uncertain. This CDR3 has 13 amino acids. Trimming cost V 8 bases and J 0 bases; bases outside gene matches: 4. As DNA, the CDR3 is TGCGCCAGCCGGACAGGCATCTCCTACGAGCAGTACTTC. Protein sequence: CASRTGISYEQYF.

V is TRBV5-1 and J is TRBJ1-2; maybe TRBD1 (5 bases). This CDR3 region has 13 residues. Germline lookup yields CDR1 SGHRS and CDR2 YFSETQ. V was pared by 0 bases and J by 6 bases, with 9 bases between. The CDR3 sequence is CASSLDWGDGYTF. The CDR3 bases are TGCGCCAGCAGCTTGGACTGGGGGGATGGCTACACCTTC.

V gene TRBV28 combines with J gene TRBJ1-1; 9 bases are shared with TRBD1. Germline V CDR1 and CDR2: MDHEN, SYDVKM. The CDR3 contains 15 residues. The trim removed 3 bases at V and 1 base at J, leaving 3 bases unmatched. The CDR3 DNA follows: TGTGCCAGCAGTTTGGGGGACAGGGAGAACACTGAAGCTTTCTTT. Encoded protein: CASSLGDRENTEAFF.

The chain links TRBV20-1 to TRBJ2-3; D not certain. CDR1 is DFQATT and CDR2 is SNEGSKA in the germline V gene (reference sequence). CDR3 length: 10 amino acids. The CDR3 DNA follows: TGCAGCGGCGGTCCGGATACGCAGTATTTT. Its protein product is CSGGPDTQYF.

This chain joins TRBV19 and TRBJ2-7; 7 bases map to TRBD1. Germline CDR1 is LNHDA and CDR2 is SQIVND (reference sequence). The CDR3 runs 14 residues. The V segment lost 5 bases and the J segment 4 bases; nucleotides outside the gene matches: 8. In DNA, the CDR3 is TGTGCCAGTAGTCGACAGGGTAATATTTACGAGCAGTACTTC. This translates into CASSRQGNIYEQYF.

This chain connects TRBV28 to TRBJ2-1; TRBD2 agrees at 10 bases. Germline loops: CDR1 MDHEN, CDR2 SYDVKM. The CDR3 totals 16 residues. V was clipped by 1 base and J by 9 bases; unmatched bases: 9. As DNA, the CDR3 is TGTGCCAGCAGTTTATTTGAGCGGGGGGGCCTTGCTGAGCAGTTCTTC. Its protein product is CASSLFERGGLAEQFF.

A single count supports this clone. The chain couples TRBV5-1 to TRBJ2-1; D may be TRBD1 (5 bases). Germline V CDR1 and CDR2: SGHRS, YFSETQ. V was pared by 6 bases and J by 8 bases, with 21 bases between. The CDR3 sequence is 15 residues long. In DNA form, the CDR3 reads TGCGCCAGCACACCCCGGACGACAGTAAATGATGAGCAGTTCTTC. Its translation: CASTPRTTVNDEQFF.

The chain joins TRBV4-1 to TRBJ2-7, with D unclear. In germline, CDR1 is MGHRA, CDR2 YSYEKL. Trimming cost V 0 bases and J 2 bases, with 11 bases left between them. The CDR3 length is 15 residues. The CDR3 DNA reads TGCGCCAGCAGCCAAGAGGTCGGGTTAACCTACGAGCAGTACTTC. As protein: CASSQEVGLTYEQYF.

This clone has a handful of counts. This chain connects TRBV12-3 or TRBV12-4 to TRBJ1-5; D might be TRBD1 (5 bases). CDR3 length equals 12 residues. V lost 5 bases and J lost 6, with 8 bases in between. CDR3 protein: CASSQGGQPQHF. The CDR3 DNA is TGTGCCAGCAGTCAGGGAGGTCAGCCCCAGCATTTT.